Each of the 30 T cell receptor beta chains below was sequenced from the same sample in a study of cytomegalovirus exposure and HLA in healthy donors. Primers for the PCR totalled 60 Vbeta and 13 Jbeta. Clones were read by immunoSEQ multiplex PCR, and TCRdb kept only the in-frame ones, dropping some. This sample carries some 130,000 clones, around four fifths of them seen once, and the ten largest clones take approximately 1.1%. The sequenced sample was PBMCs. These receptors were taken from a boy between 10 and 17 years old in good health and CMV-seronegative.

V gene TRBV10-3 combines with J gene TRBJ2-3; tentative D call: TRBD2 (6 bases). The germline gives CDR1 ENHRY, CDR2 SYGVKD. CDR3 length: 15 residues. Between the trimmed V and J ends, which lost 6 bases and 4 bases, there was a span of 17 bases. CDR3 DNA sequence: TGTGCCATCAGCCTGGAGGGGAATAGGGCAGATACGCAGTATTTT. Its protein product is CAISLEGNRADTQYF.

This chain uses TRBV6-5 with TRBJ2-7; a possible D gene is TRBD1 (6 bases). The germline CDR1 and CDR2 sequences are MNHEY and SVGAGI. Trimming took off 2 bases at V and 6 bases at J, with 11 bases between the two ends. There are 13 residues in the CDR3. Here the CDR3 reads CASSYIQGGEQYF. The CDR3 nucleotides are TGTGCCAGCAGTTACATACAGGGTGGCGAGCAGTACTTC.

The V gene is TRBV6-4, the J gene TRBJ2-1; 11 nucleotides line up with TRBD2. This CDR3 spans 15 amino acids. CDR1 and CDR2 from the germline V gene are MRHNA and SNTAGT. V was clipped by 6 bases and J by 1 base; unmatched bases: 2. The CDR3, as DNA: TGTGCCAGCAGCCCTAGCGGGAGGTCCTACAATGAGCAGTTCTTC. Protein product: CASSPSGRSYNEQFF.

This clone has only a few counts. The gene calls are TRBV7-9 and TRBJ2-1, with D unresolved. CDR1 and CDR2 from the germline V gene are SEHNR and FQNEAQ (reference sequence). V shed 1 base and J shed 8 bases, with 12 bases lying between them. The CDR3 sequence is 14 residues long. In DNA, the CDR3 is TGTGCCAGCAGCTTAGTACCCGATCGCGATGAGCAGTTCTTC. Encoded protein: CASSLVPDRDEQFF.

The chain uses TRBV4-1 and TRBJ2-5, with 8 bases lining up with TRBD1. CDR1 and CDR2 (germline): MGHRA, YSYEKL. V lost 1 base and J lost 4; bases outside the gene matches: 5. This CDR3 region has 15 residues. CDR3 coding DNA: TGCGCCAGCAGCCAAGGATGGACAGGGATAGAGACCCAGTACTTC. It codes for CASSQGWTGIETQYF.

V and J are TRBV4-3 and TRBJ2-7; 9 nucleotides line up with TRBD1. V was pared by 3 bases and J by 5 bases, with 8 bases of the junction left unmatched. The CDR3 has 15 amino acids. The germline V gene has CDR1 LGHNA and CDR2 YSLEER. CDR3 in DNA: TGCGCCAGCAGCCAGGCCGGGACAGGGCAGGACGAGCAGTACTTC. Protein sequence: CASSQAGTGQDEQYF.

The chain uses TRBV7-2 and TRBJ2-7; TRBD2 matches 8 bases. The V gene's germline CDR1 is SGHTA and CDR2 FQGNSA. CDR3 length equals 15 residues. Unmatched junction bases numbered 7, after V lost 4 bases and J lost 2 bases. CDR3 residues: CASSSAASGPYEQYF. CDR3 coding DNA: TGTGCCAGCAGCTCCGCCGCTAGCGGGCCCTACGAGCAGTACTTC.

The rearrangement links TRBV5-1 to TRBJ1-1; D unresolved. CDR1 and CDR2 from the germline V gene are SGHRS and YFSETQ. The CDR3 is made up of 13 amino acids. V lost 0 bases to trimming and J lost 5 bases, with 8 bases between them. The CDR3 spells CASSLESMTEAFF. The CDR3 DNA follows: TGCGCCAGCAGCTTGGAGAGTATGACTGAAGCTTTCTTT.

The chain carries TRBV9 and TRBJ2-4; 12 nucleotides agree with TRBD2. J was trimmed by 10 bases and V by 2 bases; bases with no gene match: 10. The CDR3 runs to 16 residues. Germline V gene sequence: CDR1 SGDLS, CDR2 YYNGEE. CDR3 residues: CASSVRPGLAGVIQYF. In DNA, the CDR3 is TGTGCCAGCAGCGTGAGACCGGGACTAGCGGGCGTGATTCAGTACTTC.

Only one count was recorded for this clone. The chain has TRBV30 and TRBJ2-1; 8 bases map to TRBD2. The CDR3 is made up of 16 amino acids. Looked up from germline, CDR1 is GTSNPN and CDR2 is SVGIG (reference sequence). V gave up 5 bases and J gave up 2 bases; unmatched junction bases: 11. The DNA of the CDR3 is TGTGCCTGGGGAATCGGTAGCGGGGCCGCCTACAATGAGCAGTTCTTC. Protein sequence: CAWGIGSGAAYNEQFF.

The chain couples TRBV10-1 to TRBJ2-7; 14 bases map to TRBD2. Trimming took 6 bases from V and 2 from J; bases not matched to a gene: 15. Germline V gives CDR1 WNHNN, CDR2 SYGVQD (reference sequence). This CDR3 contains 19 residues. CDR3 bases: TGCGCCAGCAGAAGGGACCGCGGGACTAGCGGGAGCTCCCCCTACGAGCAGTACTTC. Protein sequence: CASRRDRGTSGSSPYEQYF.

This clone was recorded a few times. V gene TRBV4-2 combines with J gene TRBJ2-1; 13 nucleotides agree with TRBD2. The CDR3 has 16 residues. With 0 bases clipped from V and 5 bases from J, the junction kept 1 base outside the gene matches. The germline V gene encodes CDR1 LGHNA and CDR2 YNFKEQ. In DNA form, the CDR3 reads TGTGCCAGCAGCCAAGAGGGACTAGCGGGGAACAATGAGCAGTTCTTC. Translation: CASSQEGLAGNNEQFF.

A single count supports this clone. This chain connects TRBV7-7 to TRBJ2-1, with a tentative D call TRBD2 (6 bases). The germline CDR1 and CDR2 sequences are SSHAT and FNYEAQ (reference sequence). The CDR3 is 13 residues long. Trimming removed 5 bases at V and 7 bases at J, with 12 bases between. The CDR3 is CASSPTGRNEQFF. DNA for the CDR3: TGTGCCAGCAGCCCCACGGGGAGGAATGAGCAGTTCTTC.

CDR3 amino acids: CASSENLPGAKNIQYF. The CDR3 nucleotides read TGTGCCAGCAGTGAAAACCTCCCAGGGGCCAAAAACATTCAGTACTTC. V usage is TRBV2 and J usage is TRBJ2-4; the D gene is possibly TRBD1 (5 bases). This CDR3 region has 16 residues. Trimming removed 2 bases at V and 1 base at J, with 12 bases between. Germline V gene sequence: CDR1 SNHLY, CDR2 FYNNEI. Looking up the rest from reference TRBV2 and TRBJ2-4 gives the full variable domain: EPEVTQTPSHQVTQMGQEVILRCVPISNHLYFYWYRQILGQKVEFLVSFYNNEISEKSEIFDDQFSVERPDGSNFTLKIRSTKLEDSAMYFCASSENLPGAKNIQYFGAGTRLSVL.

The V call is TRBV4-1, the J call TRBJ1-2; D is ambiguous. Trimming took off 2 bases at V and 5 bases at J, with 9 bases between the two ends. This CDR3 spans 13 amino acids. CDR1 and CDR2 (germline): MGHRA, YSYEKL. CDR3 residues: CASSQTEGYGYTF. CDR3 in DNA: TGCGCCAGCAGCCAAACGGAGGGTTATGGCTACACCTTC.

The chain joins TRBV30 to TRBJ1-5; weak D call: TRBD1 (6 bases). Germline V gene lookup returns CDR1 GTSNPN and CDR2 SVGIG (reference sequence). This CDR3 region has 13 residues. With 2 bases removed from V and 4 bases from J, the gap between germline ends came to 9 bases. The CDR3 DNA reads TGTGCCTGGAGTAACAGGGATAATCAGCCCCAGCATTTT. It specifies CAWSNRDNQPQHF.

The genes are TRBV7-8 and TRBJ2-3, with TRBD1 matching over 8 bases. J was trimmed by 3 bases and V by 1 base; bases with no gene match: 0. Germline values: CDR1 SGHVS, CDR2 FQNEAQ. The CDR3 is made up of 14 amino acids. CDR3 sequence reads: CASSLGTGTDTQYF. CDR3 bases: TGTGCCAGCAGCTTAGGGACAGGGACAGATACGCAGTATTTT.

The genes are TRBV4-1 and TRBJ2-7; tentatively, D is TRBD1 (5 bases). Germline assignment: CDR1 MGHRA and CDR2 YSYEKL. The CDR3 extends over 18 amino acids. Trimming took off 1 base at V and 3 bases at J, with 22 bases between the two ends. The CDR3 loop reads CASSQGGWVGQGIYEQYF. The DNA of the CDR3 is TGCGCCAGCAGCCAAGGGGGATGGGTCGGGCAGGGAATCTACGAGCAGTACTTC.

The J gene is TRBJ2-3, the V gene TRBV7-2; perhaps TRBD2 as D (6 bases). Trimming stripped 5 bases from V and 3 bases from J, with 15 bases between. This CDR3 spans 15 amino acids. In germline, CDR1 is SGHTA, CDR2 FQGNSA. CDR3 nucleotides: TGTGCCAGCAGCCTACTAGCCGAAAGAACAGATACGCAGTATTTT. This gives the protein CASSLLAERTDTQYF.

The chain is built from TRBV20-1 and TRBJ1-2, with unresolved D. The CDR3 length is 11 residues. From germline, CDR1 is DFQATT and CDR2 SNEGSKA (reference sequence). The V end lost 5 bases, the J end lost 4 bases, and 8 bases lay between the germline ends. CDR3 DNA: TGCAGTGCTCGTTTGGCCTATGGCTACACCTTC. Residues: CSARLAYGYTF.

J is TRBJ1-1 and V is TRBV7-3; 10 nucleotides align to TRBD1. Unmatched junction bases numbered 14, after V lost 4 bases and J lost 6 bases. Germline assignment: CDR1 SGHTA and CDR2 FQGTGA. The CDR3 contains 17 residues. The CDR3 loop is CASSSRPGQGRRAEAFF. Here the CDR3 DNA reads TGTGCCAGCAGCTCACGCCCGGGACAGGGGCGTCGCGCTGAAGCTTTCTTT.

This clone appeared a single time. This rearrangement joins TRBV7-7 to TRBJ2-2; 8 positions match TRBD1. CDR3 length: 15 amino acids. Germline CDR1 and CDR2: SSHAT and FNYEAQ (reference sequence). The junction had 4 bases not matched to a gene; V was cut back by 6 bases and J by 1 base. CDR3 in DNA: TGTGCCAGCAGTCCCGGGACAGGGAACACCGGGGAGCTGTTTTTT. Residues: CASSPGTGNTGELFF.

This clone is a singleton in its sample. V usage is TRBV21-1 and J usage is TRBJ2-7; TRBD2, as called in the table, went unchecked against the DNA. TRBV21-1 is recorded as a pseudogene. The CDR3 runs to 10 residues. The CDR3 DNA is TGTGCCAGCAGCAACAACCTAGCGGAGGTC. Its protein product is CASSNNLAEV.

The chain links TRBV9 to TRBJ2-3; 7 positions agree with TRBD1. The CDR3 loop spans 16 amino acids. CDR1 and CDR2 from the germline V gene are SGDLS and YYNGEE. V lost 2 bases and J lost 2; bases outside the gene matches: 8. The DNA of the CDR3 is TGTGCCAGCAGCGTCAGAACAGGGGATTACACAGATACGCAGTATTTT. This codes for CASSVRTGDYTDTQYF.

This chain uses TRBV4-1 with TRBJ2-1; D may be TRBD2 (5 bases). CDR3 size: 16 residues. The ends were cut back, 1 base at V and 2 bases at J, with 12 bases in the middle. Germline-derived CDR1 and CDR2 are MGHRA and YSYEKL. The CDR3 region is CASSQVARLPYNEQFF. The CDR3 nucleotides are TGCGCCAGCAGCCAAGTGGCGCGACTACCCTACAATGAGCAGTTCTTC.

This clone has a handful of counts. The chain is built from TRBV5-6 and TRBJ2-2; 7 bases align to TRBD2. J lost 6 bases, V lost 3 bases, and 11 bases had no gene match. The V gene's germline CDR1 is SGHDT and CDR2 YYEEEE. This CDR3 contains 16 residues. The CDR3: CASSWHSWGGSGELFF. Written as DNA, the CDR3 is TGTGCCAGCAGCTGGCATAGCTGGGGGGGATCCGGGGAGCTGTTTTTT.

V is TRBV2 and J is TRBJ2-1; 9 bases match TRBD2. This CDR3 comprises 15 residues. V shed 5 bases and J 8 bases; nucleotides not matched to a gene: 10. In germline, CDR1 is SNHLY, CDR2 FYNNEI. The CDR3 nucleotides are TGTGCCAGCAGTTTTTTAGCGGGAGAGTCCGATGAGCAGTTCTTC. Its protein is CASSFLAGESDEQFF.

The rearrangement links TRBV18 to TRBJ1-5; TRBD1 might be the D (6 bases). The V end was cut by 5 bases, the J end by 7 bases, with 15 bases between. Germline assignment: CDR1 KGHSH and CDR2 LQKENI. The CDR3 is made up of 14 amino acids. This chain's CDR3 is CASSSQQGEQPQHF. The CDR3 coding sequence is TGTGCCAGCTCATCACAACAGGGAGAACAGCCCCAGCATTTT.

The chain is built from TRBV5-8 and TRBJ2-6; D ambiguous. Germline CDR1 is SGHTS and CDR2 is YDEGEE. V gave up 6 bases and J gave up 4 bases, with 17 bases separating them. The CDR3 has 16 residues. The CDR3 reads CASMRLRRGGANVLTF. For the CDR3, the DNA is TGTGCCAGCATGCGGCTACGACGAGGAGGGGCCAACGTCCTGACTTTC.

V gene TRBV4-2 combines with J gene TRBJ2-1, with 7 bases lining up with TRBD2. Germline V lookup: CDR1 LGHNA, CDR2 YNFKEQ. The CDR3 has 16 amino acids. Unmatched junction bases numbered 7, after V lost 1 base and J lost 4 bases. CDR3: CASSQGWEGGYNEQFF. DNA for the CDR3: TGTGCCAGCAGCCAAGGGTGGGAGGGAGGGTACAATGAGCAGTTCTTC.